The rows below give T cell receptor beta chains drawn from one sample of a study of blood T cell repertoires in COVID-19. Sequenced by immunoSEQ multiplex PCR; TCRdb stores in-frame clones only, minus some. This sample has approximately 300,000 clones, with around 85% found just once. The sample comprised PBMCs or T cells enriched from blood (not recorded which). The origin of the receptors is a woman in her twenties or thirties who had been exposed to COVID-19. Both conserved end residues are part of each CDR3. Each record gives: CDR3 length, V gene, CDR3 protein.

16	TRBV3-1/TRBV3-2	CASSQDETASNTEAFF
13	TRBV18	CASSEGENQPQHF
14	TRBV5-1	CASSGRGSSYKQYF
15	TRBV6-5	CASRYKGHTNTEAFF
14	TRBV25-1	CASSSRDFNSPLHF
14	TRBV19	CASSIRTFNTEAFF
14	TRBV5-1	CASSLAVSSYEQYF
13	TRBV12-3/TRBV12-4	CASSLTEKETQYF
15	TRBV5-1	CASSDSHSGGYEQYF
16	TRBV18	CASSPRQGPNTGELFF
15	TRBV28	CASSGTGGANDGYTF
14	TRBV5-1	CASSAGTANYGYTF
17	TRBV9	CASSPGLALAAQETQYF
15	TRBV9	CASTQALRDSYGYTF
15	TRBV27	CASSFGLVPFREQYF
15	TRBV4-1	CASSQAPGQGYEQYF
15	TRBV28	CATSARLGAYYGYTF
15	TRBV3-1/TRBV3-2	CASSQNSGVDQPQHF
12	TRBV7-3	CASSFSSGELFF
16	TRBV2	CASSVPGREGADTQYF
12	TRBV7-9	CASSSLYDEQFF
14	TRBV5-4	CASSLEHANSPLHF
14	TRBV7-8	CASSLRQVSETQYF
17	TRBV7-3	CASSTSSTLSGANVLTF
16	TRBV3-1/TRBV3-2	CASSRGRRGDIYEQYF
15	TRBV30	CAWSVGGASNSPLHF